This T cell receptor (beta chain) was sequenced in a study of T cells in Graves' hyperthyroidism and ophthalmopathy. Trimming took off 3 bases at V and 3 bases at J, with 14 bases between the two ends. Germline V gene data show CDR1 as ENHRY and CDR2 as SYGVKD. There are 15 residues in the CDR3. Fresh peripheral blood, around 9.5 ml, yielded the PBMCs. TCR beta CDR3 sequences were amplified from RNA transcripts. First-round RT-PCR of the TCR CDR3 relied on the HTBI primer set. TCRdb redid the calling of the multiplex PCR reads with MiXCR, one entry per CDR3 protein. This table holds 690,000 or so distinct CDR3 sequences, around 19% found once. General study results and limits: In validation, the model predicted ophthalmopathy. These predictions came a median about 6.5 months before onset. Also found in blood were most expanded thyroid clonotypes above 0.001. From stable hyperthyroidism, ophthalmopathy was set apart by a 13 V-J model.

Worth noting for this clonotype: Antigen specificity is unknown. With a much larger clone just one base away, this may be a read error.

The sequence was collected from a woman between 50 and 59 years old with Graves' hyperthyroidism that later progressed to Graves' ophthalmopathy. This chain connects TRBV10-3 to TRBJ1-2; D is possibly TRBD1 (6 bases). The sequenced sample was blood. The CDR3 bases are TGTGCCATCAGTGATTCTGGACAGAGTTACTATGGCTACACCTTC. Translating gives CAISDSGQSYYGYTF.